This T cell receptor beta chain was identified in a study of blood T cells in healthy people across ages. Whole-study findings and limits: Naive CD4+ cell counts and diversity both ran higher in long-lived than in aged donors.

On this clonotype itself: Its antigen is as yet unknown.

CDR3 size: 13 residues. For the second PCR, which ran for roughly 6 to 12 cycles, a sample-barcoded 5' primer and a J-beta primer mix were used. MiXCR, run by TCRdb on the 5' RACE reads, gives a single entry per CDR3 protein. The data show nearly 800,000 distinct CDR3 sequences, around three fifths seen once. The sequenced sample consisted of blood. The chain links TRBV21-1 to TRBJ2-2; the DNA was not used to check the table's D call, TRBD2. TRBV21-1 is tagged as a pseudogene. This sequence originates from a man in his forties in good health. The CDR3 sequence: CASRREPTGELFF. As DNA, the CDR3 is TGTGCCAGCAGACGGGAGCCCACCGGGGAGCTGTTTTTT.